This T cell receptor beta chain came from a study of CD8 T cells in ankylosing spondylitis (dated 2017 in TCRdb). Describing the broader study: T cell receptor beta repertoires were profiled in healthy donors and ankylosing spondylitis patients so that disease-linked TCR variants could be found. The full study cohort comprised about 23 ankylosing spondylitis patients and 110 or so healthy donors. Peripheral blood was sampled, and synovial fluid was additionally collected from ankylosing spondylitis patients. Broader findings and caveats from the paper: A TCR beta motif made up of about eight highly homologous amino acid variants appeared to be characteristic of blood from ankylosing spondylitis patients. The disease-linked clones were reported as significantly enriched in matched synovial fluid samples from ankylosing spondylitis patients. Some of the motif variants had been reported before in the synovial fluid and blood of reactive arthritis patients, a finding that suggests common disease-initiation mechanisms. The disease-linked clones had a CD8+ phenotype and were found at relatively low frequencies in peripheral blood.

This clonotype was seen many times. No antigen is known for it. Base qualities are not provided; no much larger clone lies one nucleotide away. These reads were obtained on an Illumina HiSeq 2500. TCR beta libraries were prepared by quantitative 5'-RACE with molecular barcodes. As for how the authors treated the data: Disease-linked TCR variants were identified with a new computational method built on a probabilistic model of VDJ rearrangement. TCRdb trimmed public reads at Q25 via fastp, called clones via MiXCR and kept in-frame beta chains. Each entry merges the rows of one CDR3 protein and shows their most common DNA and genes. TCRdb, not the authors, supplied the V and J calls. Across this sample there are about 800,000 distinct CDR3 sequences, with about 11% seen only once. The ten largest clones represent 0.51% of the sample. Via the germline V gene (reference sequence), CDR1 is DFQATT and CDR2 SNEGSKA. V drops 6 bases and J drops 15 bases, leaving 27 bases in between. From cysteine to phenylalanine, the CDR3 is 14 amino acids long. Left in the record is the CDR3 DNA by itself, 42 bases read in frame from the first base.

Sample: blood, either unsorted or a sorted T cell fraction (not recorded which). The source is a male donor with ankylosing spondylitis. The sequence links TRBV20-1 to TRBJ2-1; a weak D assignment points to TRBD2 (6 bases agree). CDR3 protein: CSAQRHAGTGVLFF. The bases are TGCAGTGCGCAGAGGCATGCCGGGACGGGGGTTTTGTTCTTC.